The rows below give T cell receptor beta chains drawn from one sample of a study of CD8 T cells in ankylosing spondylitis. TCRdb re-called the 5' RACE reads through MiXCR, storing one row per CDR3 protein. In the table there are 150,000 to 200,000 distinct CDR3 sequences, around 32% of which are singletons. Sequences were obtained from synovial fluid, either unsorted or a sorted T cell fraction (not recorded which). Source of these receptors: a male donor with ankylosing spondylitis. Both conserved end residues are part of each CDR3. D genes are given only for firm matches. Expanded clones get a size class; other rows say once, few or many, or leave the size out.

v_gene: TRBV20-1
abundance: .
j_gene: TRBJ2-1
d_gene: .
CDR3nt: TGCAGTGCTAGAGAGAGTCGAAGCTCCTACAATGAGCAGTTCTTC
CDR3aa: CSARESRSSYNEQFF

v_gene: TRBV7-6
abundance: .
j_gene: TRBJ2-1
d_gene: TRBD1
CDR3nt: TGTGCCAGCAGTAAGGGACAGGGCTACAATGAGCAGTTCTTC
CDR3aa: CASSKGQGYNEQFF

v_gene: TRBV12-3/TRBV12-4
abundance: few
j_gene: TRBJ2-2
d_gene: TRBD1
CDR3nt: TGTGCCAGCAGTCGGGGCACTAACAGGGGCACCGGGGAGCTGTTTTTT
CDR3aa: CASSRGTNRGTGELFF

v_gene: TRBV12-3/TRBV12-4
abundance: many
j_gene: TRBJ2-7
d_gene: TRBD1
CDR3nt: TGTGCCAGCAGTTTAGCGCGACAGGGGCCCCACGAGCAGTACTTC
CDR3aa: CASSLARQGPHEQYF

v_gene: TRBV20-1
abundance: few
j_gene: TRBJ1-5
d_gene: .
CDR3nt: TGCAGTGCTGGAACAGGGAATAGCAATCAGCCCCAGCATTTT
CDR3aa: CSAGTGNSNQPQHF

v_gene: TRBV14
abundance: once
j_gene: TRBJ2-1
d_gene: .
CDR3nt: TGTGCCAGCAGCCAGGGGGTAATTCGCAATGAGCAGTTCTTC
CDR3aa: CASSQGVIRNEQFF

v_gene: TRBV10-2
abundance: .
j_gene: TRBJ1-1
d_gene: .
CDR3nt: TGCGCCGCCCGCCCTTCCGGGACGGTGAACACTGAAGCTTTCTTT
CDR3aa: CAARPSGTVNTEAFF

v_gene: TRBV7-2
abundance: medium-sized
j_gene: TRBJ2-1
d_gene: .
CDR3nt: TGTGCCAGCAGCTTGGGCAGTGAGCAGTTCTTC
CDR3aa: CASSLGSEQFF

v_gene: TRBV20-1
abundance: .
j_gene: TRBJ2-1
d_gene: .
CDR3nt: TGCAGTGCTAGTCCCTACTCGAGGGGGCAGTTCTTC
CDR3aa: CSASPYSRGQFF

v_gene: TRBV5-6
abundance: many
j_gene: TRBJ2-5
d_gene: TRBD1
CDR3nt: TGTGCCAGCATTCAGACAGGGGACGGAGAGAGCCAGTACTTC
CDR3aa: CASIQTGDGESQYF

v_gene: TRBV11-2
abundance: few
j_gene: TRBJ2-1
d_gene: TRBD2
CDR3nt: TGTGCCAGCAGCTTAAAACCCCGAGGGACTAGCGGTTACAATGAGCAGTTCTTC
CDR3aa: CASSLKPRGTSGYNEQFF

v_gene: TRBV12-3/TRBV12-4
abundance: few
j_gene: TRBJ1-3
d_gene: .
CDR3nt: TGTGCCAGCAGCAACAAGGGCGGGAGCACCATATATTTT
CDR3aa: CASSNKGGSTIYF

v_gene: TRBV20-1
abundance: .
j_gene: TRBJ2-3
d_gene: .
CDR3nt: TGCAGTGCTAATGTCGGGCGGGGTAGCACAGATACGCAGTATTTT
CDR3aa: CSANVGRGSTDTQYF

v_gene: TRBV11-2
abundance: .
j_gene: TRBJ2-1
d_gene: TRBD2
CDR3nt: TGTGCCAGCAGCTCGCCTGGACTAGCGGGGGTGTATGAGCAGTTCTTC
CDR3aa: CASSSPGLAGVYEQFF

v_gene: TRBV6-1
abundance: .
j_gene: TRBJ1-6
d_gene: TRBD1
CDR3nt: TGTGCCAGCAGGGGGACAGGGGGAAGTAATTCACCCCTCCACTTT
CDR3aa: CASRGTGGSNSPLHF

v_gene: TRBV12-3/TRBV12-4
abundance: many
j_gene: TRBJ2-2
d_gene: .
CDR3nt: TGTGCCAGCAGGAAGGGAGCCGGGGAGCTGTTTTTT
CDR3aa: CASRKGAGELFF

v_gene: TRBV4-3
abundance: many
j_gene: TRBJ2-1
d_gene: TRBD2
CDR3nt: TGCGCCAGCAGCCAAGGGACTAGCGGGAGCTCTGGTGAGCAGTTCTTC
CDR3aa: CASSQGTSGSSGEQFF

v_gene: TRBV6-1
abundance: .
j_gene: TRBJ2-7
d_gene: .
CDR3nt: TGTGCCAGCAAAGGTCCGGGACTCACCTCCTACGAGCAGTACTTC
CDR3aa: CASKGPGLTSYEQYF

v_gene: TRBV2
abundance: .
j_gene: TRBJ2-4
d_gene: .
CDR3nt: TGTGCCAGCAGTGAAGCTAGCGGAGCCAAAAACATTCAGTACTTC
CDR3aa: CASSEASGAKNIQYF

v_gene: TRBV6-1
abundance: .
j_gene: TRBJ2-5
d_gene: .
CDR3nt: TGTGCCAGCAGTGTCGGACAGAGGACACTAGCGCCTTATAAAGAGACCCAGTACTTC
CDR3aa: CASSVGQRTLAPYKETQYF

v_gene: TRBV15
abundance: few
j_gene: TRBJ2-5
d_gene: TRBD2
CDR3nt: TGTGCCACCAGCAGAGATTTACGGGAGGAACAAGAGACCCAGTACTTC
CDR3aa: CATSRDLREEQETQYF

v_gene: TRBV7-2
abundance: many
j_gene: TRBJ2-7
d_gene: TRBD2
CDR3nt: TGTGCCAGCAGCCGGACTAGCGGGAGCGGGTACGAGCAGTACTTC
CDR3aa: CASSRTSGSGYEQYF

v_gene: TRBV10-3
abundance: few
j_gene: TRBJ1-2
d_gene: .
CDR3nt: TGTGCCATCAGTGACCCGTGGGGCTCGGATGATGGCTACACCTTC
CDR3aa: CAISDPWGSDDGYTF